This is a list of T cell receptor beta chains from one sample in a study of CD4 T cells in relation to SARS-CoV-2 and coronaviruses. What these receptors recognize is not known. Clones were read by immunoSEQ multiplex PCR, and TCRdb kept only the in-frame ones, dropping some. Of roughly 25,000 clones in the sample, about 79% were seen once. Sequenced input: CD4+ T cells from PBMCs, cultured in vitro. All receptors derive from a human donor in good health. Both conserved end residues are part of each CDR3. Fields, in order: clone size, J gene, V gene, D gene, CDR3 DNA, CDR3 protein. The D gene is left open where the match is weak. For some rows the clone size is stated as once, few or many, or as a class when expanded; others skip it.

abundance: -; j_gene: TRBJ1-2; v_gene: TRBV4-2; d_gene: -; CDR3nt: TGTGCCAGCAGCCAAGGCCCGGGGGGCCTAGATGGCTACACCTTC; CDR3aa: CASSQGPGGLDGYTF
abundance: -; j_gene: TRBJ2-3; v_gene: TRBV29-1; d_gene: -; CDR3nt: TGCAGCGTTGGGAGGGGGGATACGCAGTATTTT; CDR3aa: CSVGRGDTQYF
abundance: -; j_gene: TRBJ2-7; v_gene: TRBV5-6; d_gene: -; CDR3nt: TGTGCCAGCAGTTGGTGGGGGGGGAGGGACAGGGAGCAGTACTTC; CDR3aa: CASSWWGGRDREQYF
abundance: -; j_gene: TRBJ2-7; v_gene: TRBV6-6; d_gene: -; CDR3nt: TGTGCCAGTACTCCGGCGTATGGTACCTACGAGCAGTACTTC; CDR3aa: CASTPAYGTYEQYF
abundance: -; j_gene: TRBJ2-5; v_gene: TRBV21-1; d_gene: -; CDR3nt: TGTGCCAGCAGCACTAGCGGGGGGAGGGGTGAGACCCAGTACTTC; CDR3aa: CASSTSGGRGETQYF
abundance: -; j_gene: TRBJ1-1; v_gene: TRBV11-1; d_gene: -; CDR3nt: TGTGCCAGCACCACTAGGGGCCCTTTCCCCACTGAAGCTTTCTTT; CDR3aa: CASTTRGPFPTEAFF
abundance: -; j_gene: TRBJ2-5; v_gene: TRBV7-9; d_gene: TRBD2; CDR3nt: TGTGCCAGCAGCCCAGGACTAGTTGGACAGACCCAGTACTTC; CDR3aa: CASSPGLVGQTQYF
abundance: -; j_gene: TRBJ2-1; v_gene: TRBV24-1; d_gene: -; CDR3nt: TGTGCCACCAGTGCCGGACAGAACAATGAGCAGTTCTTC; CDR3aa: CATSAGQNNEQFF
abundance: medium-sized; j_gene: TRBJ2-7; v_gene: TRBV12-3/TRBV12-4; d_gene: -; CDR3nt: TGTGCCAGCAGTTCACCCCATGGGGAGCAGTACTTC; CDR3aa: CASSSPHGEQYF
abundance: -; j_gene: TRBJ1-1; v_gene: TRBV19; d_gene: -; CDR3nt: TGTGCCAGTAGTATGCAGGATACTTACAACACTGAAGCTTTCTTT; CDR3aa: CASSMQDTYNTEAFF
abundance: -; j_gene: TRBJ1-2; v_gene: TRBV19; d_gene: -; CDR3nt: TGTGCCAGTAGTATTGGGCGGGACATCGTTGGCTACACCTTC; CDR3aa: CASSIGRDIVGYTF
abundance: -; j_gene: TRBJ1-3; v_gene: TRBV30; d_gene: -; CDR3nt: TGTGCCTGGAGTGGAGTTACTCTTAGCTCTGGAAACACCATATATTTT; CDR3aa: CAWSGVTLSSGNTIYF